The 18 T cell receptor beta chains listed next were all sequenced from one sample in a study of blood T cell repertoires in COVID-19. The repertoire was sequenced with immunoSEQ multiplex PCR; TCRdb's copy has only in-frame clones and lacks some. The sample shows 150,000 to 200,000 clones, 75% to 80% of them seen only once. Sequences were obtained from peripheral blood. The receptors derive from a woman aged 80 or over with acute or convalescent COVID-19.

The V and J genes are TRBV19 and TRBJ1-4, with a possible D match to TRBD1 (5 bases). The CDR3 covers 14 residues. V was clipped by 5 bases and J by 0 bases, with 7 bases between them. The V gene's germline CDR1 is LNHDA and CDR2 SQIVND (reference sequence). The CDR3 bases are TGTGCCAGTAGTTTCAGGGCAACTAATGAAAAACTGTTTTTT. Its translation: CASSFRATNEKLFF.

The gene calls are TRBV5-1 and TRBJ2-7; no clear D gene. V gave up 4 bases and J gave up 1 base, with 15 bases separating them. CDR1 and CDR2 (germline): SGHRS, YFSETQ. This CDR3 has 15 amino acids. The CDR3 is CASSPGYGSSYEQYF. The CDR3 nucleotides read TGCGCCAGCAGCCCCGGGTATGGCAGTTCCTACGAGCAGTACTTC.

For the CDR3, the DNA is TGTGCCAGCAGGGAAACAACAGGGCGATATAGCAATCAGCCCCAGCATTTT. Its protein is CASRETTGRYSNQPQHF. The J gene is TRBJ1-5, the V gene TRBV6-1, with D perhaps TRBD1 (6 bases). V dropped 6 bases and J dropped 0 bases, with 18 bases sitting between them. The CDR3 loop spans 17 amino acids. Germline V gene lookup returns CDR1 MNHNS and CDR2 SASEGT.

This chain links TRBV5-1 with TRBJ2-7, with 8 bases fitting TRBD2. Germline CDR1 reads SGHRS; CDR2 reads YFSETQ. V shed 4 bases, J shed 0 bases, and the junction held 6 bases outside the gene matches. CDR3 length equals 15 residues. CDR3 coding DNA: TGCGCCAGCAGCCGGACTAGCAGAAGCTCCTACGAGCAGTACTTC. Translating it yields CASSRTSRSSYEQYF.

As DNA, the CDR3 is TGTGCCAGCAGCCGTACCAAGCGGGAGAACACCGGGGAGCTGTTTTTT. It codes for CASSRTKRENTGELFF. The V gene is TRBV4-2, the J gene TRBJ2-2; the match to TRBD2 covers 7 bases. V trimming: 4 bases; J trimming: 1 base; junction bases outside the gene matches: 6. The CDR3 extends over 16 amino acids. Germline V lookup: CDR1 LGHNA, CDR2 YNFKEQ.

V gene TRBV11-3 combines with J gene TRBJ1-1; TRBD1 matches at 7 bases. The CDR3 loop spans 13 amino acids. Germline V gene data show CDR1 as SGHNT and CDR2 as YENEEA. The trim removed 5 bases at V and 4 bases at J, leaving 4 bases unmatched. CDR3 amino acids: CASSPRTGTEAFF. CDR3 nucleotides: TGTGCCAGCAGCCCCCGGACAGGCACTGAAGCTTTCTTT. The whole variable domain, remainder taken from reference TRBV11-3 and TRBJ1-1, is EAGVVQSPRYKIIEKKQPVAFWCNPISGHNTLYWYLQNLGQGPELLIRYENEEAVDDSQLPKDRFSAERLKGVDSTLKIQPAELGDSAVYLCASSPRTGTEAFFGQGTRLTVV.

The V call is TRBV5-1, the J call TRBJ2-5, with TRBD1 matching 7 bases. Germline V gene sequence: CDR1 SGHRS, CDR2 YFSETQ. CDR3 size: 12 residues. With 4 bases clipped from V and 5 bases from J, the junction kept 2 bases outside the gene matches. The DNA for the CDR3 is TGCGCCAGCAGCGCACAGGGGGAGACCCAGTACTTC. Encoded protein: CASSAQGETQYF.

This clone was seen more than once but under ten times. This rearrangement joins TRBV9 to TRBJ1-1; 7 bases map to TRBD1. Germline trimming cut 0 bases from V and 1 base from J; bases unmatched to any gene: 3. There are 15 residues in the CDR3. Looked up from germline, CDR1 is SGDLS and CDR2 is YYNGEE. CDR3 sequence: CASSVDPGGNTEAFF. The CDR3 DNA reads as TGTGCCAGCAGCGTAGACCCAGGGGGGAACACTGAAGCTTTCTTT.

As DNA, the CDR3 is TGTGCCAGCAGTTTTAGGCAGGGCAACGAGCAGTACTTC. Translating it yields CASSFRQGNEQYF. The chain joins TRBV12-3 or TRBV12-4 to TRBJ2-7; the D gene is possibly TRBD1 (5 bases). CDR3 size: 13 residues. V was trimmed by 3 bases and J by 5 bases, leaving 11 bases between them.

The chain has TRBV19 and TRBJ2-7, with 7 bases that match TRBD2. CDR1 LNHDA and CDR2 SQIVND come from the germline V gene (reference sequence). This CDR3 has 14 amino acids. J was trimmed by 3 bases and V by 6 bases; bases with no gene match: 8. The CDR3 DNA reads TGTGCCAGTAGCCGAGCGGGGCAACTCTACGAGCAGTACTTC. This gives the protein CASSRAGQLYEQYF.

The chain is built from TRBV6-5 and TRBJ1-3; D call uncertain. Germline CDR1 and CDR2: MNHEY and SVGAGI. The CDR3 extends over 14 amino acids. Trimming left V 6 bases short and J 1 base short, with 10 bases between. In nucleotides, the CDR3 is TGTGCCAGCAGCCCGGGATTTTCTGGAAACACCATATATTTT. Translation: CASSPGFSGNTIYF.

V gene TRBV7-6 combines with J gene TRBJ1-4; 8 positions match TRBD1. This CDR3 has 14 residues. Germline V lookup: CDR1 SGHVS, CDR2 FNYEAQ. The V segment lost 5 bases and the J segment 5 bases; nucleotides outside the gene matches: 4. This CDR3 is CASSIGQGNEKLFF. The CDR3 DNA sequence: TGTGCCAGCAGCATAGGACAGGGCAATGAAAAACTGTTTTTT.

J is TRBJ2-2 and V is TRBV7-9; 9 bases are a match to TRBD1. Germline V gives CDR1 SEHNR, CDR2 FQNEAQ (reference sequence). This CDR3 has 16 residues. V gave up 5 bases and J gave up 1 base; unmatched junction bases: 5. The CDR3 bases are TGTGCCAGCAGCCCCCCGGGACAGGGGAACACCGGGGAGCTGTTTTTT. Amino acid sequence: CASSPPGQGNTGELFF.

The chain joins TRBV2 to TRBJ2-7; 8 bases align to TRBD1. This CDR3 has 13 residues. After removal of 4 bases from V and 9 bases from J, the junction contained 8 bases not matched to a gene. Germline V gene data show CDR1 as SNHLY and CDR2 as FYNNEI. The CDR3 DNA sequence: TGTGCCAGCAGTGGTCGACAGGGGTTAACGCAGTACTTC. It specifies CASSGRQGLTQYF.

This chain connects TRBV5-4 to TRBJ1-6; tentatively, D is TRBD1 (5 bases). V gave up 0 bases and J gave up 4 bases, with 11 bases separating them. This CDR3 has 16 residues. Germline V gene lookup returns CDR1 SGHNT and CDR2 YYREEE (reference sequence). CDR3 coding DNA: TGTGCCAGCAGCTTGGGGGGGGGTATTTATAATTCACCCCTCCACTTT. Translating it yields CASSLGGGIYNSPLHF.

The chain links TRBV4-2 to TRBJ2-1; TRBD2 matches at 7 bases. Germline V lookup: CDR1 LGHNA, CDR2 YNFKEQ. The junction had 12 bases not matched to a gene; V was cut back by 7 bases and J by 9 bases. The CDR3 extends over 14 amino acids. The CDR3 nucleotides read TGTGCCAGCACCCCGGAGCTAGCGGTAGGTGAGCAGTTCTTC. This sequence encodes CASTPELAVGEQFF.

This clone was seen only once. This chain connects TRBV6-5 to TRBJ2-5; TRBD2 aligns across 8 bases. Germline V gene data show CDR1 as MNHEY and CDR2 as SVGAGI. With 8 bases clipped from V and 4 bases from J, the junction kept 9 bases outside the gene matches. The CDR3 sequence is 14 residues long. CDR3 nucleotide sequence: TGTGCCAGCCTACGAGCGGGGGCAGGAGAGACCCAGTACTTC. Amino acid sequence: CASLRAGAGETQYF.

The chain has TRBV5-8 and TRBJ2-5; 7 bases agree with TRBD1. The V segment lost 4 bases and the J segment 4 bases; nucleotides outside the gene matches: 10. CDR1 SGHTS and CDR2 YDEGEE come from the germline V gene. The CDR3 sequence is 15 residues long. The CDR3 nucleotides read TGTGCCAGCAGCACTGACAGGGTCTGGGGAGAGACCCAGTACTTC. This translates into CASSTDRVWGETQYF.